This passage covers 7 T cell receptor beta chains from one sample sequenced in a study of blood T cell repertoires in COVID-19. Method: immunoSEQ multiplex PCR; TCRdb's copy keeps in-frame clones and lacks some. The data contain about 310,000 clones, 80% to 90% of them seen just once; the ten biggest clones take up roughly 2.2%. Sequenced sample: PBMCs or T cells enriched from blood (not recorded which). The source of these receptors is a man aged 25-45 years who had recovered from COVID-19.

This clone has just one count. This chain uses TRBV3-1 (or the pseudogene TRBV3-2) with TRBJ2-1; 8 positions match TRBD2. After removal of 0 bases from V and 4 bases from J, the junction contained 2 bases not matched to a gene. The length of the CDR3 is 15 residues. Germline values: CDR1 LGHDT, CDR2 YNNKEL (reference sequence). The CDR3 protein is CASSQDRGGYNEQFF. CDR3 coding DNA: TGTGCCAGCAGCCAAGATCGGGGGGGGTACAATGAGCAGTTCTTC.

The CDR3 nucleotides are TGTGCTAGTGGTTTTGGGACAGATCCGAATCATCAGCCCCAGCATTTT. It yields the protein CASGFGTDPNHQPQHF. The chain recombines TRBV12-5 with TRBJ1-5; 7 bases agree with TRBD1. Germline V lookup: CDR1 LGHNT, CDR2 FRNRAP. V was clipped by 3 bases and J by 5 bases; unmatched bases: 10. This CDR3 spans 16 amino acids. Full variable domain (missing parts from reference TRBV12-5 and TRBJ1-5): DARVTQTPRHKVTEMGQEVTMRCQPILGHNTVFWYRQTMMQGLELLAYFRNRAPLDDSGMPKDRFSAEMPDATLATLKIQPSEPRDSAVYFCASGFGTDPNHQPQHFGDGTRLSIL.

This chain links TRBV19 with TRBJ1-5; D gene unclear. Trimming left V 1 base short and J 5 bases short, with 12 bases between. Germline CDR1 LNHDA, CDR2 SQIVND (reference sequence). CDR3 length equals 15 residues. Here the CDR3 reads CASSIVVGLDQPQHF. The CDR3 DNA reads as TGTGCCAGTAGTATAGTAGTCGGGTTGGATCAGCCCCAGCATTTT. Using reference TRBV19 and TRBJ1-5 for the parts outside the CDR3, the full variable domain is DGGITQSPKYLFRKEGQNVTLSCEQNLNHDAMYWYRQDPGQGLRLIYYSQIVNDFQKGDIAEGYSVSREKKESFPLTVTSAQKNPTAFYLCASSIVVGLDQPQHFGDGTRLSIL.

J is TRBJ1-5 and V is TRBV6-5, with D hard to call. The CDR3 runs to 14 residues. Germline V gene sequence: CDR1 MNHEY, CDR2 SVGAGI. Trimming cost V 5 bases and J 0 bases, with 8 bases left between them. CDR3 nucleotide sequence: TGTGCCAGCAGTCCACGCGATAGCAATCAGCCCCAGCATTTT. Amino acid sequence: CASSPRDSNQPQHF.

The genes are TRBV29-1 and TRBJ1-3, with D uncertain. Trimming removed 7 bases at V and 0 bases at J, with 10 bases between. This CDR3 has 13 residues. Germline V lookup: CDR1 SQVTM, CDR2 ANQGSEA. The CDR3 here is CSGRHSSGNTIYF. The CDR3 bases are TGCAGCGGACGACACTCCTCTGGAAACACCATATATTTT. Full variable domain (missing parts from reference TRBV29-1 and TRBJ1-3): SAVISQKPSRDICQRGTSLTIQCQVDSQVTMMFWYRQQPGQSLTLIATANQGSEATYESGFVIDKFPISRPNLTFSTLTVSNMSPEDSSIYLCSGRHSSGNTIYFGEGSWLTVV.

The chain uses TRBV27 and TRBJ1-6; 7 nucleotides agree with TRBD1. Germline CDR1 and CDR2: MNHEY and SMNVEV (reference sequence). The CDR3 consists of 15 residues. The V gene end was trimmed by 4 bases and the J gene end by 9 bases; junction bases not matched to a gene: 9. The CDR3: CASSSRGNGLSPLHF. Written as DNA, the CDR3 is TGTGCCAGCAGTTCCAGGGGGAATGGGCTTTCACCCCTCCACTTT.

The J gene is TRBJ1-1, the V gene TRBV29-1; perhaps TRBD1 as D (6 bases). The germline V gene has CDR1 SQVTM and CDR2 ANQGSEA. This CDR3 has 15 residues. Trimming removed 6 bases at V and 3 bases at J, with 20 bases between. The DNA of the CDR3 is TGCAGCGTGGGGGCCAGGGGATCATGGGACACTGAAGCTTTCTTT. Translating gives CSVGARGSWDTEAFF.